This T cell receptor (beta chain) comes out of a study of graft-versus-host responses after intestinal transplantation. The table came from immunoSEQ multiplex PCR; TCRdb's copy has only in-frame clones and leaves some out. The table has more than 100,000 clones, roughly 95% seen once. Concerning this clone: No antigen is known for it.

Losses at the gene ends were 4 bases for V and 7 bases for J; bases not matched to a gene: 12. The CDR3 extends over 18 amino acids. CDR1 is MNHNS, CDR2 SASEGT, per germline. The origin of this receptor is a human donor who received an intestinal transplant. The material sequenced was unstimulated CD8+ T cells sorted from spleen or lymph node cells, taken before intestinal transplant. The chain uses TRBV6-1 and TRBJ2-1, with 14 bases matching TRBD2. CDR3 amino acids: CASSGGLAGGFGWNEQFF. Written as DNA, the CDR3 is TGTGCCAGCAGTGGAGGACTAGCGGGAGGATTTGGTTGGAATGAGCAGTTCTTC.